This T cell receptor beta chain was recorded in a study of blood T cell repertoires in COVID-19 (dated by TCRdb to 2018 to 2020). Background on the whole study: Samples covering the acute and convalescent phases of COVID-19 were provided by collaborators in the United States, Italy and Spain. The material from the prospective study consisted of cDNA or gDNA derived from T cells, B-cell-depleted T cells, or PBMCs. Subjects who had been exposed to COVID-19, were actively infected with it, or had recovered from it provided the deeply sampled blood TCRbeta repertoires that made up the dataset. A freely available public database, intended as a resource for researchers studying the immune response to SARS-CoV-2, is where the repertoires were released. Samples came from the ongoing ImmuneRACE study (first 160 participants) plus 1,254 subjects from 6 global collaborators. The sample metadata nearly always contained a de-identified subject ID, COVID-19 status, age in years and sex. Where available, HLA class I and class II types were taken from metadata supplied by the sample provider and were not determined by assay-based typing. Overall study results and their limits: The quantity of clinical and demographic metadata differed by source and by participant and was supplied without curation.

TCRbeta CDR3 regions were amplified from genomic DNA by means of the immunoSEQ Assay, a bias-controlled multiplex PCR. Per the source publication's procedure: The number of nucleated cells in each sample was estimated from the amplification of reference gene primers within the assay. To quantify the absolute abundance of each unique TCRbeta CDR3 rearrangement, sequence reads were collapsed and filtered. Productive Simpson clonality was computed per sample as the square root of Simpson's diversity index over productive rearrangements. As stored in TCRdb, this immuneACCESS dataset retains in-frame rearrangements with V and J assigned. A fraction of the clones does not appear; measured against another copy, unresolved V genes explain less than half of the discrepancy, and the remainder lacks a known reason. V and J calls and clone size are as listed in that table; D and trimming were resolved from the DNA. The sample profile shows 210,000 or so clones; 65% to 85% of them were found once. The ten largest clones capture roughly 4.3% of the sample.

For CDR1 and CDR2, the germline V gene lists SGHRS and YFSETQ. The CDR3 runs 16 amino acids, cysteine and phenylalanine included. Only the CDR3 DNA is retained, 48 bases long and in frame from the first base. V is pared back by 1 base and J by 6 bases, with 20 bases lying between the germline termini. Note on this clone: Its recognized antigen is unknown. Nothing much larger sits one base from this clone, and base qualities are not available.

Participants in the prospective study were enrolled through a virtual design, were aged about 18 to 90 years, and lived in roughly 24 United States geographic areas. In the prospective study, cohorts were assigned on the basis of participant-reported clinical history obtained from a screening survey and a study questionnaire. In the prospective study, whole blood, serum and a nasopharyngeal or oropharyngeal swab were collected from each participant by mobile phlebotomists. Participants in the prospective study had the option to provide additional blood draws and questionnaires over a roughly 2-month period. Blood samples from the prospective study were shipped frozen or at room temperature prior to DNA extraction.

The chain employs TRBV5-1 and TRBJ2-7, with the D gene not clear enough to name. The sequenced sample was PBMCs or T cells enriched from blood (not recorded which). The TCR sequence derives from a man aged 25-45 years with acute COVID-19. The DNA sequence follows: TGCGCCAGCAGCTTGAAGGCGAACAGTCTGTCCGCCGAGCAGTACTTC. This translates into CASSLKANSLSAEQYF. The full variable domain, with segments outside the CDR3 supplied by the reference TRBV5-1 and TRBJ2-7 proteins, appears as KAGVTQTPRYLIKTRGQQVTLSCSPISGHRSVSWYQQTPGQGLQFLFEYFSETQRNKGNFPGRFSGRQFSNSRSEMNVSTLELGDSALYLCASSLKANSLSAEQYFGPGTRLTVT.